The 11 T cell receptor beta chains listed next were all sequenced from one sample in a study of CD8 T cells in Susac syndrome (dated by TCRdb to the late 2010s). Library preparation was by the immunoSEQ multiplex PCR assay. RNA was extracted with the RNeasy kit and about 0.5 to 1 ug was reverse transcribed using random hexamers. TCRdb trimmed the raw reads at Q25, called clones with MiXCR and kept productive beta chains. Duplicate CDR3 protein sequences are folded into a single record with the most common DNA and genes. The sample records about 84,000 distinct CDR3 sequences, approximately 96% of which are singletons. The ten largest clones take up approximately 0.42% of the sample. Sequencing used CD8+ T cells from PBMCs. The receptor source for this set is a human donor with Susac syndrome.

The chain combines TRBV9 with TRBJ2-1, with 9 nucleotides matching TRBD1. CDR1 and CDR2 (germline): SGDLS, YYNGEE. The CDR3 covers 18 residues. With V trimmed by 0 bases and J by 4 bases, 11 bases remained unmatched. The CDR3 nucleotides read TGTGCCAGCAGCGTAGTAGGCGACGGGACAGGGCCGTACAATGAGCAGTTCTTC. The encoded protein is CASSVVGDGTGPYNEQFF.

This chain connects TRBV19 to TRBJ1-1, with a weak D call TRBD1 (5 bases). V was trimmed by 9 bases and J by 2 bases, leaving 22 bases between them. The germline CDR1 and CDR2 sequences are LNHDA and SQIVND (reference sequence). The CDR3 spans 16 residues. CDR3 DNA: TGTGCCAGCGGGTGGGGGGGAGGACACCGAAACACTGAAGCTTTCTTT. It encodes CASGWGGGHRNTEAFF.

The chain employs TRBV29-1 and TRBJ1-1; no clear D gene. Trimming shortened V by 2 bases and J by 4 bases, and 11 bases separated the two germline ends. The CDR3 contains 13 residues. Germline lookup yields CDR1 SQVTM and CDR2 ANQGSEA. As DNA, the CDR3 is TGCAGCGTTGAAACAGACCTCCCCACTGAAGCTTTCTTT. Translating it yields CSVETDLPTEAFF.

The chain is built from TRBV20-1 and TRBJ2-1, with a tentative D call TRBD1 (6 bases). The CDR3 length is 14 residues. The ends were cut back, 0 bases at V and 3 bases at J, with 9 bases in the middle. Germline CDR1 reads DFQATT; CDR2 reads SNEGSKA (reference sequence). The CDR3 spells CSARDFRGYNEQFF. CDR3 DNA: TGCAGTGCTAGAGATTTCAGGGGCTACAATGAGCAGTTCTTC.

The V call is TRBV20-1, the J call TRBJ2-3; TRBD2 agrees at 13 bases. Looked up from germline, CDR1 is DFQATT and CDR2 is SNEGSKA (reference sequence). J was trimmed by 4 bases and V by 0 bases; bases with no gene match: 19. This CDR3 is 21 amino acids long. The CDR3 reads CSAREGLAGIAPHGTPDTQYF. The CDR3 DNA reads TGCAGTGCTAGAGAGGGACTAGCGGGAATCGCACCTCACGGGACCCCAGATACGCAGTATTTT.

The V gene is TRBV11-2, the J gene TRBJ2-3, with D perhaps given as TRBD1 or TRBD2 (6 bases each). Germline CDR1 is SGHAT and CDR2 is FQNNGV. V lost 8 bases, J lost 2 bases, and 17 bases lay in between. CDR3 length: 15 amino acids. The CDR3: CASCLTGAYTDTQYF. For the CDR3, the DNA is TGTGCCAGCTGCCTGACGGGGGCCTACACAGATACGCAGTATTTT.

This chain joins TRBV29-1 and TRBJ1-1; D ambiguous. Germline CDR1 is SQVTM and CDR2 is ANQGSEA. The V end lost 4 bases, the J end lost 1 base, and 7 bases lay between the germline ends. The CDR3 spans 12 residues. CDR3 bases: TGCAGCGTTGTATGGGGGAACACTGAAGCTTTCTTT. It yields the protein CSVVWGNTEAFF.

V is TRBV12-3 or TRBV12-4 and J is TRBJ1-5; 9 nucleotides line up with TRBD1. The CDR3 consists of 13 residues. Trimming at V came to 6 bases and at J to 4 bases, leaving 1 base not matched to a gene. The CDR3 spells CASRGQGNQPQHF. Here the CDR3 DNA reads TGTGCCAGCAGGGGACAGGGTAATCAGCCCCAGCATTTT.

The chain carries TRBV29-1 and TRBJ2-3; a weak D match, TRBD1 (6 bases). The length of the CDR3 is 12 residues. Germline loops: CDR1 SQVTM, CDR2 ANQGSEA. The germline V and J ends were trimmed by 6 bases and 6 bases, with 13 bases remaining between them. The CDR3: CSVDPGDDTQYF. The DNA for the CDR3 is TGCAGCGTAGACCCAGGGGACGATACGCAGTATTTT.

The chain has TRBV27 and TRBJ2-4; TRBD1 matches at 7 bases. Trimming took 5 bases from V and 10 from J; bases not matched to a gene: 5. Germline CDR1 and CDR2: MNHEY and SMNVEV (reference sequence). This CDR3 has 12 residues. CDR3 region: CASSPGQQIQYF. The CDR3 DNA follows: TGTGCCAGCAGTCCGGGACAGCAAATTCAGTACTTC.

The rearrangement joins TRBV28 to TRBJ2-7; D tentatively reads TRBD1 or TRBD2 (5 bases each). Trimming took 3 bases from V and 4 from J, leaving 16 bases between them. The CDR3 sequence is 15 residues long. Germline CDR1 MDHEN, CDR2 SYDVKM. CDR3 region: CASSFVGTLYYEQYF. In DNA form, the CDR3 reads TGTGCCAGCAGTTTTGTTGGGACCCTATATTACGAGCAGTACTTC.